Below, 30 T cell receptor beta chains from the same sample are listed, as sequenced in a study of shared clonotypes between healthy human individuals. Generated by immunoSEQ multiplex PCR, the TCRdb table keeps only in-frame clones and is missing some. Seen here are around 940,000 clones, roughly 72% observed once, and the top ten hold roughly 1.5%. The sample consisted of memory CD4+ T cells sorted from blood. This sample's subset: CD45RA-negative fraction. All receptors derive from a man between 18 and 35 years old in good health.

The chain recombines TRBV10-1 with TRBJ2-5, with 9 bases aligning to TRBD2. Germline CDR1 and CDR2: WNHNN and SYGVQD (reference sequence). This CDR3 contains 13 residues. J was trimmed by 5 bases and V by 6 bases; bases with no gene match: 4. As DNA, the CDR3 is TGCGCCAGCAGGAGGACTAGCGAGGAGACCCAGTACTTC. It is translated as CASRRTSEETQYF.

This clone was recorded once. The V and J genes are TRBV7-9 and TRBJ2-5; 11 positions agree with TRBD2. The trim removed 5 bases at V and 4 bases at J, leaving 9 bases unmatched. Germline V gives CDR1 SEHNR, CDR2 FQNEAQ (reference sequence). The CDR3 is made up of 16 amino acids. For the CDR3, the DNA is TGTGCCAGCAGCCCTATTCCTCTAGCGGGAGGAGAGACCCAGTACTTC. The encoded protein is CASSPIPLAGGETQYF.

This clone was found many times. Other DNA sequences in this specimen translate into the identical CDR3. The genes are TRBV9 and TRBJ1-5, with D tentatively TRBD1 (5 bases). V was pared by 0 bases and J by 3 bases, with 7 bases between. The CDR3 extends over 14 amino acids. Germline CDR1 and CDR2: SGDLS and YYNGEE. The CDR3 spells CASSVGDHNQPQHF. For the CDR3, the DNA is TGTGCCAGCAGCGTAGGGGACCACAATCAGCCCCAGCATTTT.

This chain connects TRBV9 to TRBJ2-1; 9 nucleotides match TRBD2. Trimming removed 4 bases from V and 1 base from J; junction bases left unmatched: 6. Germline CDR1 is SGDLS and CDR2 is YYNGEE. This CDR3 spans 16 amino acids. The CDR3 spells CASSYRLAGSYNEQFF. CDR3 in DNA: TGTGCCAGCAGCTATCGTCTAGCGGGATCCTACAATGAGCAGTTCTTC.

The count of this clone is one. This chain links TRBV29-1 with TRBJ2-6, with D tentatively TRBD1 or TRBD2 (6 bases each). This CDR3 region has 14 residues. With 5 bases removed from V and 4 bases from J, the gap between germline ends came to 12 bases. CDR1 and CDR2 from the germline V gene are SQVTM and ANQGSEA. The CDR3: CSVSTGAGANVLTF. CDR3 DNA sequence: TGCAGCGTTTCGACGGGGGCCGGGGCCAACGTCCTGACTTTC.

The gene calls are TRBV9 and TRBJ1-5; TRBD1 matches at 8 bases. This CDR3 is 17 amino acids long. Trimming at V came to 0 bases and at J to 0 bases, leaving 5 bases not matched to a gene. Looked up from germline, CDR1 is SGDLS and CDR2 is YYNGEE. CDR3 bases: TGTGCCAGCAGCGTAGTGGGACAGGATAATAGCAATCAGCCCCAGCATTTT. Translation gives CASSVVGQDNSNQPQHF. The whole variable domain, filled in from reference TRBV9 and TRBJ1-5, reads DSGVTQTPKHLITATGQRVTLRCSPRSGDLSVYWYQQSLDQGLQFLIQYYNGEERAKGNILERFSAQQFPDLHSELNLSSLELGDSALYFCASSVVGQDNSNQPQHFGDGTRLSIL.

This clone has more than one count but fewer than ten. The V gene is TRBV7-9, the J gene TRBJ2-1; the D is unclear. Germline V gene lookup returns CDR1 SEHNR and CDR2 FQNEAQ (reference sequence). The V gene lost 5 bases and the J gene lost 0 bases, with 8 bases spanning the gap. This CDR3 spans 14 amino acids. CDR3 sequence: CASSPHSSYNEQFF. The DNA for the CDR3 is TGTGCCAGCAGCCCACACAGCTCCTACAATGAGCAGTTCTTC.

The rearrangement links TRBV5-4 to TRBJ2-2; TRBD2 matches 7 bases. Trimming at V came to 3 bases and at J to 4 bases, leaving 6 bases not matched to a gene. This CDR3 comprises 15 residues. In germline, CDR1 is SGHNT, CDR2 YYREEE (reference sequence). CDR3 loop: CASSSGLSTTGELFF. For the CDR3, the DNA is TGTGCCAGCAGCTCGGGACTATCTACCACCGGGGAGCTGTTTTTT.

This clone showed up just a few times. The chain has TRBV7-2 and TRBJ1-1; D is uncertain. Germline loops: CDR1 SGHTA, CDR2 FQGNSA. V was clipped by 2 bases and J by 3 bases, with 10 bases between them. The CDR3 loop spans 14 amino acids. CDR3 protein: CASSLSRSDTEAFF. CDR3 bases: TGTGCCAGCAGCTTATCCAGGAGCGACACTGAAGCTTTCTTT.

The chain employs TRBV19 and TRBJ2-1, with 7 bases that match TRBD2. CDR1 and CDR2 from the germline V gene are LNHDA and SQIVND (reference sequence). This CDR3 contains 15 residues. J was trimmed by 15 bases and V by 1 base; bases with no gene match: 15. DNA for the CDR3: TGTGCCAGTAGTATAGGAACTAGCGTGTCTTTAAGTCGGTTCTTC. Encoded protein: CASSIGTSVSLSRFF. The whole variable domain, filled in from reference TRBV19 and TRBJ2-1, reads DGGITQSPKYLFRKEGQNVTLSCEQNLNHDAMYWYRQDPGQGLRLIYYSQIVNDFQKGDIAEGYSVSREKKESFPLTVTSAQKNPTAFYLCASSIGTSVSLSRFFGPGTRLTVL.

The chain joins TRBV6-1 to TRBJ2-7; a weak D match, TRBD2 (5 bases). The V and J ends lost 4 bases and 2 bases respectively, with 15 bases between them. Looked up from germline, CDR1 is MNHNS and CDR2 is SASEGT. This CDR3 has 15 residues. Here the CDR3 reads CASSVGAAFAYEQYF. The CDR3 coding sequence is TGTGCCAGCAGTGTAGGAGCGGCCTTTGCCTACGAGCAGTACTTC.

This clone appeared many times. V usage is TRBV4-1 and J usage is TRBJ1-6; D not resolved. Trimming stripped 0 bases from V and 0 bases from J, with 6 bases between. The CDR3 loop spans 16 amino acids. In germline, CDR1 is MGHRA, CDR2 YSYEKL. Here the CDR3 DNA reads TGCGCCAGCAGCCAAGAACACCTCTCCTATAATTCACCCCTCCACTTT. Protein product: CASSQEHLSYNSPLHF.

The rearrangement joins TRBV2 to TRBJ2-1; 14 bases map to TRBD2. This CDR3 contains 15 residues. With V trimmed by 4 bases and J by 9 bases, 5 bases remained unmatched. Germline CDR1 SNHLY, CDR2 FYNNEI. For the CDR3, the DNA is TGTGCCAGCAGTGCGACTAGCGGGGGGGCTGGTGAGCAGTTCTTC. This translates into CASSATSGGAGEQFF.

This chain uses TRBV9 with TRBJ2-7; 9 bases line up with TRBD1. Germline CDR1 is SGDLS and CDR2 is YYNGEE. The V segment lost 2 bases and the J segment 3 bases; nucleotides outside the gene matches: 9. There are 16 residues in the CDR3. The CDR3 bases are TGTGCCAGCAGCGTCCAAACAGGGGGCAAAGGCTACGAGCAGTACTTC. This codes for CASSVQTGGKGYEQYF.

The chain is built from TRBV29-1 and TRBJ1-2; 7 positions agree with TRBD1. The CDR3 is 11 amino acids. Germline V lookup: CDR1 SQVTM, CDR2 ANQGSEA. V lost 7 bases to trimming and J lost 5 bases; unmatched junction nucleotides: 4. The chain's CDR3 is CSGGTAYGYTF. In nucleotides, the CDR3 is TGCAGCGGCGGGACAGCTTATGGCTACACCTTC.

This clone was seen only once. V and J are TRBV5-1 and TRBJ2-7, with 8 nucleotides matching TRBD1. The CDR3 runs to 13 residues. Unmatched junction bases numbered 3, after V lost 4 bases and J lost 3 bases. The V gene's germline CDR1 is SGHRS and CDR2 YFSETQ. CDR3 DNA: TGCGCCAGCAGCGTGGACAGGGACTACGAGCAGTACTTC. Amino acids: CASSVDRDYEQYF. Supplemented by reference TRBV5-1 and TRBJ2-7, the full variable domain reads KAGVTQTPRYLIKTRGQQVTLSCSPISGHRSVSWYQQTPGQGLQFLFEYFSETQRNKGNFPGRFSGRQFSNSRSEMNVSTLELGDSALYLCASSVDRDYEQYFGPGTRLTVT.

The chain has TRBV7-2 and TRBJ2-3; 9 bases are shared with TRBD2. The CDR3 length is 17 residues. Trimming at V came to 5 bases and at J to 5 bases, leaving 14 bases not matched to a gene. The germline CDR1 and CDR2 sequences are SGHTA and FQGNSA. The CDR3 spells CASSDHLSGGGGDTQYF. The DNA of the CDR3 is TGTGCCAGCAGCGACCACCTTAGCGGGGGTGGTGGAGATACGCAGTATTTT.

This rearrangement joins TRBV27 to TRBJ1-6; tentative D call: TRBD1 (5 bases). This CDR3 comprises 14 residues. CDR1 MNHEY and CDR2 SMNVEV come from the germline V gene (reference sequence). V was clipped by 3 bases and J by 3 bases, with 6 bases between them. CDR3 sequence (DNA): TGTGCCAGCAGTTTGGGGGGCTATAATTCACCCCTCCACTTT. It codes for CASSLGGYNSPLHF.

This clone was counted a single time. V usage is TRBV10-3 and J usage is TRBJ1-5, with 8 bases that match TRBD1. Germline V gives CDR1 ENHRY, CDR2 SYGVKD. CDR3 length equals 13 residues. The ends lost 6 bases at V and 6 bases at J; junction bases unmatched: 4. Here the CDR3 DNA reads TGTGCCATCAGGGACAGGGCGGGTCAGCCCCAGCATTTT. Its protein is CAIRDRAGQPQHF.

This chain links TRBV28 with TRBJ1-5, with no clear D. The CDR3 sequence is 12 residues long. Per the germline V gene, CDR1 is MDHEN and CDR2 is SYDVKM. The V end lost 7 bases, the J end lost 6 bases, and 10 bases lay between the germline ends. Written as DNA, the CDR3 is TGTGCCAGCAAAGGCCTCGGTCAGCCCCAGCATTTT. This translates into CASKGLGQPQHF.

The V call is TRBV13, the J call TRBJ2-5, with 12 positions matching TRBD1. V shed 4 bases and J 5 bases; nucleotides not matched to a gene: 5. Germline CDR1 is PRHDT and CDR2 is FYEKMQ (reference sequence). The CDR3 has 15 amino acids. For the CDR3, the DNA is TGTGCCAGCAGCTCAGGGGACAGGGGGCGTGAGACCCAGTACTTC. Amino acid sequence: CASSSGDRGRETQYF. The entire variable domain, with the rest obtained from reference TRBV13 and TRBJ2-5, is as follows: AAGVIQSPRHLIKEKRETATLKCYPIPRHDTVYWYQQGPGQDPQFLISFYEKMQSDKGSIPDRFSAQQFSDYHSELNMSSLELGDSALYFCASSSGDRGRETQYFGPGTRLLVL.

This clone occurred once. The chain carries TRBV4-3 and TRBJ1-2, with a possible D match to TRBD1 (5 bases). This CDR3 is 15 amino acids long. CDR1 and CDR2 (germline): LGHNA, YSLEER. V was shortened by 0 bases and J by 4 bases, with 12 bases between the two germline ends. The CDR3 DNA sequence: TGCGCCAGCAGCCAAGACCGGAGGGACCCCTATGGCTACACCTTC. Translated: CASSQDRRDPYGYTF.

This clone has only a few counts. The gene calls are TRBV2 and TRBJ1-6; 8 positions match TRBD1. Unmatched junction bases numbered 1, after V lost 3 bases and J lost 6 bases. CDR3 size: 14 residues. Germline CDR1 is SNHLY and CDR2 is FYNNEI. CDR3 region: CASSDTGGNSPLHF. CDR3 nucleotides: TGTGCCAGCAGTGATACAGGGGGTAATTCACCCCTCCACTTT.

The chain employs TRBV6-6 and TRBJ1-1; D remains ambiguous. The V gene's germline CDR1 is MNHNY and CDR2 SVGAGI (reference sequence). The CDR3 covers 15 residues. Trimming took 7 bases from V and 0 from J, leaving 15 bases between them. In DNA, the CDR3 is TGTGCCAGCACCTCTATAGGAGGGATGAACACTGAAGCTTTCTTT. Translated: CASTSIGGMNTEAFF.

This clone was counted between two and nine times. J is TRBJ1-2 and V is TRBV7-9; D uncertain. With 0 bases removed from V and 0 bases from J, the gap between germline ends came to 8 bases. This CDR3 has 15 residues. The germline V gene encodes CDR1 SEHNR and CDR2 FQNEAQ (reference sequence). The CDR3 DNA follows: TGTGCCAGCAGCTTAGCGGGCGGTACTAACTATGGCTACACCTTC. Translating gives CASSLAGGTNYGYTF.

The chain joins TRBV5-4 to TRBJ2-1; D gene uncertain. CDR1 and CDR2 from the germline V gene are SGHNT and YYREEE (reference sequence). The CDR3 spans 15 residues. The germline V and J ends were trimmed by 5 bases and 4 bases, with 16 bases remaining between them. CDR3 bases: TGTGCCAGCAGAAGAGCGCCTGATGTGTACAATGAGCAGTTCTTC. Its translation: CASRRAPDVYNEQFF.

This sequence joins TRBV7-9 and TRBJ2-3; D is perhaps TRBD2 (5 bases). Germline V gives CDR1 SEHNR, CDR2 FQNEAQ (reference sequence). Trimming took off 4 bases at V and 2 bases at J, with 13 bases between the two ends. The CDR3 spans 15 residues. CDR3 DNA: TGTGCCAGCAGCTCGAGGGTAGGGCCCACAGATACGCAGTATTTT. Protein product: CASSSRVGPTDTQYF.

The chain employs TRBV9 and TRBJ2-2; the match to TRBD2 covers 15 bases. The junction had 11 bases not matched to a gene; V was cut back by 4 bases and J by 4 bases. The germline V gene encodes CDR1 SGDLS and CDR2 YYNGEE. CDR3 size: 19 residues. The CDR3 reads CASSPISGTSGGFTGELFF. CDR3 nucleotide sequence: TGTGCCAGCAGCCCCATTTCCGGGACTAGCGGGGGGTTCACCGGGGAGCTGTTTTTT.

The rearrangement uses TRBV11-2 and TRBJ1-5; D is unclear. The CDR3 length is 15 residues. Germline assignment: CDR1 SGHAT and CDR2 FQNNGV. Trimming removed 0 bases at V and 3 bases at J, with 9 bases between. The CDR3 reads CASSLDGLNNQPQHF. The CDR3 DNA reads TGTGCCAGCAGCTTAGACGGATTAAACAATCAGCCCCAGCATTTT. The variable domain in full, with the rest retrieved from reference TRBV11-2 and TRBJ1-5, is EAGVAQSPRYKIIEKRQSVAFWCNPISGHATLYWYQQILGQGPKLLIQFQNNGVVDDSQLPKDRFSAERLKGVDSTLKIQPAKLEDSAVYLCASSLDGLNNQPQHFGDGTRLSIL.

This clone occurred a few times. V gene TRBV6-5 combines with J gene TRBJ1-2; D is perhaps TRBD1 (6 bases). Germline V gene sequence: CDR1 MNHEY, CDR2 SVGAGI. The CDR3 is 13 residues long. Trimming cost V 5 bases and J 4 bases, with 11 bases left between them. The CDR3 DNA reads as TGTGCCAGCAGTGACCCGGACAGCTATGGCTACACCTTC. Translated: CASSDPDSYGYTF.